These T cell receptor beta chains were read from a single sample in a study of blood T cell repertoires in COVID-19. Profiled with immunoSEQ multiplex PCR; TCRdb holds only in-frame clones, not every one. The sample lists 100,000 to 150,000 clones, 60% to 80% occurring once. The source material was peripheral blood. These receptors all come from a man older than 75 with COVID-19, enrolled during active disease. Both conserved end residues are part of each CDR3. A D gene is named only where the DNA matches it firmly. The size of a clone is reported for some rows only, either as once, few or many, or as a class for expanded clones.

j_call d_call clone_size v_call cdr3_nt cdr3_aa
TRBJ2-3 . few TRBV18 TGTGCCAGCTCACCACCCGACAGCCCCACAGATACGCAGTATTTT CASSPPDSPTDTQYF
TRBJ2-7 . few TRBV21-1 TGTGCCAGCAGCAAAGTGGACAGGGACTCCTACGAGCAGTACTTC CASSKVDRDSYEQYF
TRBJ2-5 TRBD2 . TRBV19 TGTGCCAGTAGTAATATAGCGGGCGAAGAGACCCAGTACTTC CASSNIAGEETQYF
TRBJ2-3 TRBD2 . TRBV19 TGTGCCAGTAGTATTCTAGCGGGAGCTGCAGATACGCAGTATTTT CASSILAGAADTQYF
TRBJ2-5 TRBD2 . TRBV28 TGTGCCAGCAGTTCTCTAGCGGGAGGCCCGGGGACCCAGTACTTC CASSSLAGGPGTQYF
TRBJ1-3 . few TRBV27 TGTGCCAGCAGTTTAACGCGTGCCGGGCGGGATTCTGGAAACACCATATATTTT CASSLTRAGRDSGNTIYF
TRBJ2-2 . . TRBV5-6 TGTGCCAGCAGCTCCTGGGACTCAGAGAACACCGGGGAGCTGTTTTTT CASSSWDSENTGELFF
TRBJ1-2 . once TRBV5-4 TGTGCCAGCAGCTTGGACAGGGTGGGCTACACCTTC CASSLDRVGYTF
TRBJ2-5 TRBD1 . TRBV28 TGTGCCAGCAGCTCCCAGGGACAGGGGGACGGAGAGACCCAGTACTTC CASSSQGQGDGETQYF
TRBJ1-6 TRBD1 . TRBV6-4 TGTGCCAGCAGTGACTCGAACAGGGGATCACCCCTCCACTTT CASSDSNRGSPLHF
TRBJ2-1 TRBD2 once TRBV10-1 TGCGCCAGCAGGACTATAGCGGGAGCGGAAGAGCGGGCCTACAATGAGCAGTTCTTC CASRTIAGAEERAYNEQFF
TRBJ2-7 TRBD1 . TRBV24-1 TGTGCCACCAGTGAGACAGGGATCAGGAAGTACTTC CATSETGIRKYF
TRBJ2-2 . once TRBV5-1 TGCGCCAGCAGCTCAGAAGTTCACGGGGAGCTGTTTTTT CASSSEVHGELFF
TRBJ2-3 TRBD1 . TRBV6-5 TGTGCCAGCAGTTCCCGACAGGGGACAGATACGCAGTATTTT CASSSRQGTDTQYF
TRBJ1-1 . . TRBV5-5 TGTGCCAGCAGCCGGAGGGACGGCGGGAACACTGAAGCTTTCTTT CASSRRDGGNTEAFF
TRBJ1-4 . . TRBV28 TGTGCCAGCACCGATAGGGCCGGGAGGGGGGAAAAACTGTTTTTT CASTDRAGRGEKLFF
TRBJ1-2 . few TRBV2 TGTGCCAGCAGTGAAGAGGGGAACTATGGCTACACCTTC CASSEEGNYGYTF
TRBJ1-6 . . TRBV6-5 TGTGCCAGCACCAACCAGGGCCTAGGGTCACCCCTCCACTTT CASTNQGLGSPLHF
TRBJ2-7 . . TRBV28 TGTGCCAGCAGTTTCTCCCCGGGAACGGACGAGCAGTACTTC CASSFSPGTDEQYF
TRBJ1-2 . . TRBV6-1 TGTGCCAGCAGTGAACTGAGGGTATCTCGCTATGGCTACACCTTC CASSELRVSRYGYTF
TRBJ1-5 . . TRBV5-1 TGCGCCAGCAGGGAGGGGTTGAGCAATCAGCCCCAGCATTTT CASREGLSNQPQHF
TRBJ1-1 . . TRBV28 TGTGCCAGCAGTTTAAAGGGGCTCAGAGCTTTCTTT CASSLKGLRAFF
TRBJ1-2 TRBD1 few TRBV15 TGTGCCACCAGCAGAGATCCCCGACAGGGGGACTACACCTTC CATSRDPRQGDYTF
TRBJ1-6 TRBD1 . TRBV19 TGTGCCACCTCGACAGGGTCGAGTTCACCCCTCCACTTT CATSTGSSSPLHF
TRBJ1-1 . . TRBV7-9 TGTGCCAGCAGCTTAGGACAGGTTGGAAAAGCTTTCTTT CASSLGQVGKAFF
TRBJ2-7 . few TRBV6-6 TGTGCCAGCAGCCGTACAGGGACGGTCTACGAGCAGTACTTC CASSRTGTVYEQYF
TRBJ1-3 . . TRBV7-2 TGTGCCAGCAGCTATACGGCGGGGACCCGGCCGTCTCCTGGAAACACCATATATTTT CASSYTAGTRPSPGNTIYF
TRBJ2-1 . . TRBV3-1/TRBV3-2 TGTGCCAGCAGCCCGCCTAGCGCCGAGAGAAATGAGCAGTTCTTC CASSPPSAERNEQFF
TRBJ2-5 TRBD2 . TRBV4-3 TGCGCCAGCAGCCAAGATGGGGGAGGGCCAGAGACCCAGTACTTC CASSQDGGGPETQYF
TRBJ2-7 TRBD2 . TRBV24-1 TGTGCCACCAGTGACCCCGGGACTAGCGGATACGAGCAGTACTTC CATSDPGTSGYEQYF
TRBJ1-3 . once TRBV27 TGTGCCAGCAGTTTTAGGGGGAACAGGGGAAACACCATATATTTT CASSFRGNRGNTIYF
TRBJ2-4 TRBD1 . TRBV2 TGTGCCAGCAGTGAGACAGGGGGCAAAAACATTCAGTACTTC CASSETGGKNIQYF
TRBJ1-3 TRBD1 . TRBV11-3 TGTGCCAGCAGCGAACAGGGGGCTTCCTCTGGAAACACCATATATTTT CASSEQGASSGNTIYF
TRBJ1-3 TRBD1 . TRBV7-2 TGTGCCAGCAGCCAAGACAGGGGGGGAAACACCATATATTTT CASSQDRGGNTIYF
TRBJ1-6 . . TRBV5-4 TGTGCCAGCAGCTCTGCGGGGGAATCCTATAATTCACCCCTCCACTTT CASSSAGESYNSPLHF
TRBJ2-5 TRBD1 . TRBV7-9 TGTGCCAGCAGCCCGGACAGGGTAAGAAAGGAGACCCAGTACTTC CASSPDRVRKETQYF
TRBJ2-1 TRBD2 once TRBV18 TGTGCCAGCTCACCACGGTCTAGCGGGCTCCCTCGAAATGAGCAGTTCTTC CASSPRSSGLPRNEQFF
TRBJ1-3 TRBD1 once TRBV7-2 TGTGCCAGCAGCTTGGGACAGGGTAGTGGAAACACCATATATTTT CASSLGQGSGNTIYF
TRBJ2-7 . few TRBV28 TGTGCCAGCAGTTTGTTACAGGTCAGCTCCTACGAGCAGTACTTC CASSLLQVSSYEQYF
TRBJ1-1 . . TRBV5-1 TGCGCCAGCAGCGACACAGGGTCCGGTGAAGCTTTCTTT CASSDTGSGEAFF
TRBJ2-7 TRBD1 . TRBV27 TGTGCCAGCTCGCCTGGGACAGGGGGTCACGAGCAGTACTTC CASSPGTGGHEQYF
TRBJ2-5 . . TRBV7-6 TGTGCCAGCAGCTTAGAAGTCCAGGGGTGGACCCAGTACTTC CASSLEVQGWTQYF
TRBJ2-5 TRBD1 . TRBV5-4 TGTGCCAGCAGCTTGCCAGGGGGAGAGACCCAGTACTTC CASSLPGGETQYF
TRBJ2-3 . . TRBV28 TGTGCCAGCAGTTTAGGGTTAGCGAGCAACGCAGATACGCAGTATTTT CASSLGLASNADTQYF
TRBJ2-2 . . TRBV7-9 TGTGCCAGCAGCCCCACGGCGGATACCGGGGAGCTGTTTTTT CASSPTADTGELFF
TRBJ2-6 . . TRBV19 TGTGCCAGCGATCCCAGGAGGTCTGGGGCCAACGTCCTGACTTTC CASDPRRSGANVLTF
TRBJ2-5 TRBD2 . TRBV3-1/TRBV3-2 TGTGCCAGCAGCCAAGTCACTAGCGGATTGTACCAAGAGACCCAGTACTTC CASSQVTSGLYQETQYF
TRBJ1-4 . few TRBV5-1 TGCGCCAGCAGCTTGGTTAGGGGGAGCGAAAAACTGTTTTTT CASSLVRGSEKLFF
TRBJ1-6 TRBD1 . TRBV12-3/TRBV12-4 TGTGCCAGCACAGGGGGCTATAATTCACCCCTCCACTTT CASTGGYNSPLHF
TRBJ2-1 . . TRBV25-1 TGTGCCAGCAGTGAAGGAGGGCGAGGGCAGTTCTTC CASSEGGRGQFF
TRBJ2-3 . many TRBV9 TGTGCCAGCAGCCCACGGGAGCGAGGAGGCACAGATACGCAGTATTTT CASSPRERGGTDTQYF
TRBJ2-1 TRBD2 once TRBV11-2 TGTGCCAGCAGCTTAAATCGACTAGCGGCACAATCCTACAATGAGCAGTTCTTC CASSLNRLAAQSYNEQFF
TRBJ2-7 TRBD1 . TRBV6-5 TGTGCCAGCAGCCACAGGGGAACCTATGAGCAGTACTTC CASSHRGTYEQYF